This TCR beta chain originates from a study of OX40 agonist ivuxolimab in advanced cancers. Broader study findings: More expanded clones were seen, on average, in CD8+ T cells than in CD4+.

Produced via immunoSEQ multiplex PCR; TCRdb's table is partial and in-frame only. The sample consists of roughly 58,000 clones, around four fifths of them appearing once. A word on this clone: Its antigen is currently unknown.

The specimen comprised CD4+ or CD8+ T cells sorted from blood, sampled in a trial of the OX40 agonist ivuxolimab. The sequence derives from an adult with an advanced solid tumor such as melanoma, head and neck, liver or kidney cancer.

CDR3 in DNA: TGCGCCAGCAGCTTTGAGGGTTCTGAGCAGTTCTTC. Protein: CASSFEGSEQFF. This chain uses TRBV5-1 with TRBJ2-1, with D possibly being TRBD2 (5 bases). V lost 2 bases and J 9 bases, leaving 9 bases between the germline ends. Germline V gives CDR1 SGHRS, CDR2 YFSETQ. CDR3 length: 12 amino acids.